These T cell receptor beta chains were read from a single sample in a study of cytomegalovirus exposure and HLA in healthy donors. TCRdb's copy holds only in-frame clones and misses some; the assay was immunoSEQ multiplex PCR. The profile shows about 140,000 clones, roughly 81% of them singletons. Sequenced: PBMCs. These receptors all stem from a female donor in good health and CMV-seronegative. CDR3s include the opening cysteine and the closing phenylalanine or tryptophan. Fields, in order: D gene, J gene, V gene, clone size, CDR3 protein, CDR3 DNA. D genes are given only for firm matches. Size tells how often a clone was seen (once, few, many) or the class of an expanded clone, and some rows leave it out.

TRBD2 TRBJ2-2 TRBV6-1 NA CASSDSSGGGELFF TGTGCCAGCAGTGATTCTAGCGGGGGCGGGGAGCTGTTTTTT
TRBD1 TRBJ1-3 TRBV28 NA CASRGIRGSGNTIYF TGTGCCAGCAGGGGTATCAGGGGGTCTGGAAACACCATATATTTT
TRBD2 TRBJ2-7 TRBV9 NA CASSAGGRTDYEQYF TGTGCCAGCAGCGCGGGGGGTAGGACGGACTACGAGCAGTACTTC
NA TRBJ1-4 TRBV5-1 NA CASSGSFPGAGRPTNEKLFF TGCGCCAGCAGCGGATCTTTTCCAGGCGCAGGGCGGCCGACTAATGAAAAACTGTTTTTT
TRBD1 TRBJ2-5 TRBV19 once CASSKGTGGFRETQYF TGTGCCAGTAGTAAGGGGACAGGGGGCTTTCGAGAGACCCAGTACTTC
NA TRBJ1-1 TRBV28 NA CASRPPQGQTEAFF TGTGCCAGCAGACCCCCCCAGGGGCAGACTGAAGCTTTCTTT
NA TRBJ2-6 TRBV18 NA CASSSADSGANVLTF TGTGCCAGCTCATCTGCAGACTCTGGGGCCAACGTCCTGACTTTC
TRBD1 TRBJ1-2 TRBV28 NA CASSGWTGRDGYTF TGTGCCAGCAGTGGATGGACAGGGCGCGATGGCTACACCTTC
TRBD1 TRBJ2-7 TRBV7-9 NA CASSPSSGQGHHEQYF TGTGCCAGCAGCCCTAGCAGCGGACAGGGACACCACGAGCAGTACTTC
TRBD2 TRBJ2-2 TRBV28 NA CASSPGGPRTGELFF TGTGCCAGCAGCCCGGGAGGGCCACGAACCGGGGAGCTGTTTTTT
NA TRBJ2-7 TRBV7-8 NA CASSSLRDIIYEQYF TGTGCCAGCAGCTCGCTCCGGGACATCATCTACGAGCAGTACTTC
TRBD2 TRBJ2-1 TRBV5-1 once CASSLGYSGSSYNGQFF TGCGCCAGCAGCTTGGGTTATAGCGGGAGTTCCTACAATGGGCAGTTCTTC
TRBD1 TRBJ2-1 TRBV28 NA CATSPGQTYYNEQFF TGTGCCACCTCCCCGGGACAGACCTACTACAATGAGCAGTTCTTC
NA TRBJ1-4 TRBV15 few CATSRTEYEKLFF TGTGCCACCAGCAGAACAGAGTACGAAAAACTGTTTTTT
NA TRBJ1-2 TRBV28 NA CASRNTFNYGYTF TGTGCCAGCCGCAACACCTTTAACTATGGCTACACCTTC
NA TRBJ1-1 TRBV9 once CASRSTGNEAFF TGTGCCAGCAGGTCAACAGGGAATGAAGCTTTCTTT
NA TRBJ1-3 TRBV15 NA CATSPVGNTIYF TGTGCCACCAGCCCGGTTGGAAACACCATATATTTT
TRBD2 TRBJ2-7 TRBV27 NA CASSFGLAAYEQYF TGTGCCAGCAGTTTCGGACTAGCGGCCTACGAGCAGTACTTC
NA TRBJ2-5 TRBV10-3 NA CAIRRTEQETQYF TGTGCCATCAGAAGGACAGAACAAGAGACCCAGTACTTC
NA TRBJ1-2 TRBV10-2 NA CASSESQQGGGYTF TGCGCCAGCAGTGAGTCCCAACAGGGTGGTGGCTACACCTTC
TRBD1 TRBJ1-5 TRBV7-9 NA CSSSGTGGQPQHF TGTTCCAGCAGCGGGACAGGGGGTCAGCCCCAGCATTTT
NA TRBJ2-7 TRBV28 few CASSLVLGARDEQYF TGTGCCAGCAGTTTAGTCCTTGGGGCCAGGGACGAGCAGTACTTC
TRBD1 TRBJ2-3 TRBV9 NA CASSTQTGADTQYF TGTGCCAGCAGCACGCAGACAGGGGCAGATACGCAGTATTTT